This TCR beta chain was identified in a study of T cell responses to AZD1222 COVID-19 vaccine. Sequenced by immunoSEQ multiplex PCR; TCRdb stores in-frame clones only, minus some. The sample includes under 200,000 clones, roughly 89% seen only once; the top ten take roughly 1.6%. The V gene's germline CDR1 is LNHNV and CDR2 YYDKDF (reference sequence). The CDR3 has 14 amino acids. V was shortened by 3 bases and J by 6 bases, with 14 bases between the two germline ends. Findings and limits, study-wide: Nearly half of spike-specific TCRs reportedly go after variant regions that carry no mutations. Sampling captured repertoires only after the peak T cell response. Receipt of two AZD1222 doses was followed by a rise in Spike-specific TCR breadth and depth. Donors were chiefly white British, with a greater number of females, and clonal diversity was perhaps underestimated.

Points on this clone: Its antigen is currently unknown.

This specimen consisted of peripheral blood, obtained on day 0 of AZD1222 vaccination. This clonotype was sampled from an adult in good health. The V and J genes are TRBV15 and TRBJ1-2; D uncertain. The CDR3 sequence is CATSSRPEGDGYTF. The DNA for the CDR3 is TGTGCCACCAGCAGCCGGCCCGAGGGAGATGGCTACACCTTC.